Each of the 21 T cell receptor beta chains below was sequenced from the same sample in a study of regulatory T cells in long-lasting Graves disease. Assembly of TCR beta libraries relied on iRepertoire HTBI primers together with Arm-PCR of CDR3 regions. Each CDR3 protein gets one entry after TCRdb re-called the multiplex PCR reads with MiXCR. The table shows a few hundred thousand distinct CDR3 sequences, with around a quarter occurring only once. Time point specified: persistent/refractory GD, antithyroid drugs over 5 years with positive TRAb. The TCR library was made from RNA extracted from PBMCs. Sequencing used peripheral blood mononuclear cells (PBMCs), obtained when the disease was refractory, from a patient treated with antithyroid drugs. Receptors were obtained from a female donor with Graves disease.

J is TRBJ2-7 and V is TRBV7-9; D not certain. V was trimmed by 0 bases and J by 4 bases, leaving 10 bases between them. The CDR3 totals 14 residues. Germline lookup yields CDR1 SEHNR and CDR2 FQNEAQ (reference sequence). CDR3 DNA: TGTGCCAGCAGCTTAGCGGGTCACCTTTACGAGCAGTACTTC. This gives the protein CASSLAGHLYEQYF.

This clonotype was observed at least ten times. V gene TRBV29-1 combines with J gene TRBJ2-5; TRBD1 aligns across 9 bases. The CDR3 contains 13 residues. CDR1 and CDR2 from the germline V gene are SQVTM and ANQGSEA. With 8 bases clipped from V and 5 bases from J, the junction kept 9 bases outside the gene matches. The CDR3 DNA reads TGCAGCAAAACGACAGGGGGAACGGAGACCCAGTACTTC. This gives the protein CSKTTGGTETQYF.

On this clonotype: At one of its ends the junction is not consistent with the germline gene, which may arise from a read error. The chain's CDR3 is CAGSTGQGGQPQHF. CDR3 nucleotide sequence: TGTGCCGGCAGTACCGGACAGGGGGGTCAGCCCCAGCATTTT. The J gene is TRBJ1-5, the V gene TRBV6-2 or TRBV6-3; 10 nucleotides agree with TRBD1. The germline V gene has CDR1 MNHEY and CDR2 SVGEGT. The CDR3 runs to 14 residues.

The V and J genes are TRBV7-2 and TRBJ2-7; TRBD2 aligns across 7 bases. The V gene end was trimmed by 5 bases and the J gene end by 2 bases; junction bases not matched to a gene: 6. The CDR3 extends over 14 amino acids. CDR1 SGHTA and CDR2 FQGNSA come from the germline V gene. CDR3 loop: CASSQGLTAYEQYF. As DNA, the CDR3 is TGTGCCAGCAGCCAGGGACTAACGGCCTACGAGCAGTACTTC.

The rearrangement uses TRBV25-1 and TRBJ2-1; weak D call: TRBD2 (7 bases). The V end was cut by 4 bases, the J end by 12 bases, with 13 bases between. The V gene's germline CDR1 is MGHDK and CDR2 SYGVNS. The CDR3 extends over 12 amino acids. CDR3 bases: TGTGCCAGCAGTGGGGGGGGGGGCCGGCAGTTCTTC. Its protein is CASSGGGGRQFF.

This clonotype was seen a few times. The rearrangement links TRBV20-1 to TRBJ1-6; D unclear. With 5 bases removed from V and 2 bases from J, the gap between germline ends came to 13 bases. The CDR3 is 15 residues long. Germline CDR1 is DFQATT and CDR2 is SNEGSKA (reference sequence). In DNA form, the CDR3 reads TGCAGTGCTCTGGTAGGGCCGGCCTATAATTCACCCCTCCACTTT. This codes for CSALVGPAYNSPLHF.

The rearrangement joins TRBV19 to TRBJ1-1, with no clear D. Looked up from germline, CDR1 is LNHDA and CDR2 is SQIVND (reference sequence). The V gene lost 3 bases and the J gene lost 5 bases, with 16 bases spanning the gap. There are 15 residues in the CDR3. As DNA, the CDR3 is TGTGCCAGTAGTATGTTCGGGCAGACGATTACTGAAGCTTTCTTT. Protein product: CASSMFGQTITEAFF.

This clonotype was observed at least ten times. The junction differs from germline at one of its ends, possibly a read error. The chain employs TRBV12-3 or TRBV12-4 and TRBJ1-2, with 7 bases that match TRBD1. The CDR3 contains 14 residues. CDR3 residues: CASSLGEGQLSLPF. Here the CDR3 DNA reads TGTGCCAGCAGTTTGGGAGAGGGACAGCTGTCGCTCCCCTTC.

Many counts were recorded for this clonotype. This chain uses TRBV7-3 with TRBJ2-5; 7 bases agree with TRBD2. The CDR3 loop spans 15 amino acids. Germline-derived CDR1 and CDR2 are SGHTA and FQGTGA. V was clipped by 4 bases and J by 2 bases; unmatched bases: 7. CDR3: CASSSSGEGQETQYF. The CDR3 nucleotides read TGTGCCAGCAGCTCCTCGGGGGAGGGGCAAGAGACCCAGTACTTC.

This clonotype was recorded many times. The chain uses TRBV29-1 and TRBJ1-2; TRBD1 is a possible D gene (6 bases). This CDR3 spans 13 amino acids. CDR1 and CDR2 (germline): SQVTM, ANQGSEA. The V and J ends lost 3 bases and 5 bases respectively, with 13 bases between them. The CDR3 coding sequence is TGCAGCGTTGAGGTCGGGACAAGTTATGGCTACACCTTC. Amino acid sequence: CSVEVGTSYGYTF.

This clonotype has more than one count but fewer than ten. The chain joins TRBV7-9 to TRBJ1-3; D is uncertain. The CDR3 spans 16 residues. Looked up from germline, CDR1 is SEHNR and CDR2 is FQNEAQ (reference sequence). Trimming pared 1 base from V and 0 bases from J, leaving 10 bases between. CDR3 bases: TGTGCCAGCAGCTTAGGTGCAGGCCCCTCTGGAAACACCATATATTTT. Amino acids: CASSLGAGPSGNTIYF.

This clonotype showed up many times. This chain uses TRBV2 with TRBJ2-3; TRBD2 matches at 7 bases. With 10 bases clipped from V and 2 bases from J, the junction kept 3 bases outside the gene matches. Germline V gene lookup returns CDR1 SNHLY and CDR2 FYNNEI. The CDR3 has 12 residues. The CDR3 DNA is TGTGCCACGAGCGGGAACACAGATACGCAGTATTTT. It codes for CATSGNTDTQYF.

This clonotype was observed at least ten times. V usage is TRBV2 and J usage is TRBJ2-1; 9 nucleotides match TRBD2. Per the germline V gene, CDR1 is SNHLY and CDR2 is FYNNEI. Losses at the gene ends were 7 bases for V and 7 bases for J; bases not matched to a gene: 5. The CDR3 spans 13 residues. The CDR3 reads CASKLAGYNEQFF. CDR3 coding DNA: TGTGCCAGCAAACTAGCGGGCTATAATGAGCAGTTCTTC. The variable domain in full, with the rest retrieved from reference TRBV2 and TRBJ2-1, is EPEVTQTPSHQVTQMGQEVILRCVPISNHLYFYWYRQILGQKVEFLVSFYNNEISEKSEIFDDQFSVERPDGSNFTLKIRSTKLEDSAMYFCASKLAGYNEQFFGPGTRLTVL.

V gene TRBV9 combines with J gene TRBJ1-1; D perhaps matches TRBD1 (5 bases). Germline values: CDR1 SGDLS, CDR2 YYNGEE. Trimming left V 6 bases short and J 10 bases short, with 22 bases between. The CDR3 extends over 14 amino acids. CDR3: CASTKGPRDGGAFF. CDR3 bases: TGTGCCAGCACCAAGGGCCCCCGGGACGGCGGAGCTTTCTTT.

This clonotype was detected ten times or more. The gene calls are TRBV11-2 and TRBJ1-6; D not certain. The CDR3 is 15 amino acids. Germline-derived CDR1 and CDR2 are SGHAT and FQNNGV. V lost 1 base, J lost 7 bases, and 11 bases lay in between. The CDR3 loop is CASSLVRVPNSPLHF. In nucleotides, the CDR3 is TGTGCCAGCAGCTTAGTGAGGGTTCCGAATTCACCCCTCCACTTT. Based on the CDR3 plus reference TRBV11-2 and TRBJ1-6, the full variable domain is EAGVAQSPRYKIIEKRQSVAFWCNPISGHATLYWYQQILGQGPKLLIQFQNNGVVDDSQLPKDRFSAERLKGVDSTLKIQPAKLEDSAVYLCASSLVRVPNSPLHFGNGTRLTVT.

This clonotype was seen ten or more times. This chain joins TRBV27 and TRBJ1-1, with D perhaps matching TRBD1 (5 bases). The germline gives CDR1 MNHEY, CDR2 SMNVEV (reference sequence). The CDR3 has 13 amino acids. Deletions cut 10 bases from V and 11 bases from J, with 23 bases between. CDR3 sequence: CATKKLGVEIAFF. In DNA, the CDR3 is TGTGCCACCAAAAAGCTAGGGGTGGAAATTGCTTTCTTT.

In its sample, this clonotype was seen many times. CDR3 sequence (DNA): TGCAGTGCTAGAGGTCAGAAATTTGACTATGGCTACACCTTC. Residues: CSARGQKFDYGYTF. This chain connects TRBV20-1 to TRBJ1-2; D unresolved. Per the germline V gene, CDR1 is DFQATT and CDR2 is SNEGSKA (reference sequence). V was clipped by 1 base and J by 3 bases, with 12 bases between them. This CDR3 region has 14 residues.

This sequence joins TRBV30 and TRBJ2-2; TRBD2 agrees at 11 bases. Germline V gene lookup returns CDR1 GTSNPN and CDR2 SVGIG (reference sequence). This CDR3 has 16 amino acids. V dropped 3 bases and J dropped 3; count of bases not matched to a gene: 6. CDR3 protein: CAWRAGLAGYTGELFF. For the CDR3, the DNA is TGTGCCTGGAGAGCTGGACTAGCGGGTTACACCGGGGAGCTGTTTTTT.

This clonotype has at least ten counts. The germline gene is not matched at one end of the junction; a read error may be the cause. This rearrangement joins TRBV5-1 to TRBJ1-1; the D gene is possibly TRBD1 (5 bases). Germline values: CDR1 SGHRS, CDR2 YFSETQ. The length of the CDR3 is 13 residues. The CDR3 DNA reads TGTGCCAGCTCAGTTACGGGGGGCACTGAAGCTTTCTTT. Residues: CASSVTGGTEAFF.

This clonotype was counted at least ten times. The J gene is TRBJ2-5, the V gene TRBV7-8; 8 bases agree with TRBD1. The CDR3 is made up of 14 amino acids. The germline V gene encodes CDR1 SGHVS and CDR2 FQNEAQ. Trimming removed 5 bases from V and 3 bases from J; junction bases left unmatched: 5. The CDR3 reads CASSLRTGKETQYF. In nucleotides, the CDR3 is TGTGCCAGCAGCCTTCGGACAGGGAAAGAGACCCAGTACTTC.

V gene TRBV19 combines with J gene TRBJ2-6, with D possibly matching TRBD2 (5 bases). Trimming shortened V by 3 bases and J by 3 bases, and 9 bases separated the two germline ends. CDR1 is LNHDA and CDR2 is SQIVND in the germline V gene (reference sequence). The CDR3 is 15 residues long. This CDR3 reads CASSMSGFGANVLTF. The DNA of the CDR3 is TGTGCCAGTAGTATGTCGGGGTTTGGGGCCAACGTCCTGACTTTC.